This TCR beta chain was found in a study of CD8+ T cells in alopecia areata. About the research overall: Patients remained on tofacitinib for 6 to 18 months and then went 6 months without it.

Following RNA extraction, reverse transcription yielded cDNA that acted as the sequencing template. Clones were sequenced by immunoSEQ multiplex PCR, and TCRdb holds only the in-frame ones, with some missing. This table holds 150,000 or so clones, around 50% found once. As regards this clone: Antigen specificity is unknown.

This CDR3 region has 15 residues. Germline CDR1 is MGHRA and CDR2 is YSYEKL. The ends were cut back, 6 bases at V and 4 bases at J, with 18 bases in the middle. Broader study findings: Sharing of TCRs across patients appeared less clear than in mice, possibly for HLA-related reasons.

The investigators collected lesional scalp punch biopsies and peripheral blood from alopecia areata patients. CD4+ and CD8+ T cells were sorted from PBMCs. Sequencing was done on a sample of CD4+ T cells sorted from blood. This sequence was found in a human donor with alopecia areata. This chain joins TRBV4-1 and TRBJ1-2; D perhaps matches TRBD1 (6 bases). CDR3 region: CASRPRDIEFYGYTF. DNA for the CDR3: TGCGCCAGCAGACCCCGGGACATAGAGTTCTATGGCTACACCTTC.